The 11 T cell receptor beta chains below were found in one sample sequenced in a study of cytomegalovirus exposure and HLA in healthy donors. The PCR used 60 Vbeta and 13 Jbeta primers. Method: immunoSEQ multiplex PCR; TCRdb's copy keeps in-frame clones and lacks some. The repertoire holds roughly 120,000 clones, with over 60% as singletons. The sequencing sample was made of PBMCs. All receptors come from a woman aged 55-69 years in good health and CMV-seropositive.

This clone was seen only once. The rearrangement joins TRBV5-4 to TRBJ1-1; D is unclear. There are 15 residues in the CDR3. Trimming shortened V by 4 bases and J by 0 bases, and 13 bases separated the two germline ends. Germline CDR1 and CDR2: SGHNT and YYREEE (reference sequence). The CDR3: CASSPEQIMNTEAFF. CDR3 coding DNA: TGTGCCAGCAGCCCAGAACAGATTATGAACACTGAAGCTTTCTTT.

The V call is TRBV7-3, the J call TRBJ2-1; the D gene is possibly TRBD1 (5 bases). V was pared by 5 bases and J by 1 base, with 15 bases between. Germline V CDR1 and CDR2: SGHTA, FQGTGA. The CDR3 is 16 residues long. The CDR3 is CASSTRGGASYNEQFF. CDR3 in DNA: TGTGCCAGCAGCACCCGTGGTGGGGCTTCCTACAATGAGCAGTTCTTC.

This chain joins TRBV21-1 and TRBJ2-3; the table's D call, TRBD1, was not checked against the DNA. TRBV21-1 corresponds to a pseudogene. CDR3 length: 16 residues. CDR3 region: CASSKVRHDRVDTQYF. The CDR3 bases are TGTGCCAGCAGCAAAGTACGTCATGACAGGGTTGATACGCAGTATTTT.

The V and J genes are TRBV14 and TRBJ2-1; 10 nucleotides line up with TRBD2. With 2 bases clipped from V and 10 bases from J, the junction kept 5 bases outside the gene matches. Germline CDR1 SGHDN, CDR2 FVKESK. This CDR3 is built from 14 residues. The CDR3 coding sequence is TGTGCCAGCAGCCAACCTTTGGGACTAGCGGAGCAGTTCTTC. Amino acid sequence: CASSQPLGLAEQFF.

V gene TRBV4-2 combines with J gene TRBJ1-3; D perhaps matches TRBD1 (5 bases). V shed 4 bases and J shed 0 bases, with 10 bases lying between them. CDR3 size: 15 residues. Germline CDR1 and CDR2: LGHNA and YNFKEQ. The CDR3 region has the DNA TGTGCCAGCAGCCTTCGGGGACTCTCTGGAAACACCATATATTTT. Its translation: CASSLRGLSGNTIYF.

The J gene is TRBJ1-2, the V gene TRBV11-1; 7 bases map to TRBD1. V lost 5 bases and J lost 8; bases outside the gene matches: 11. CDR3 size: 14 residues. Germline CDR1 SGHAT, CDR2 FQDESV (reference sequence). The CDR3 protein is CASSRLEGARGYTF. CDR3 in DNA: TGTGCCAGCAGCCGTCTGGAGGGGGCGCGCGGCTACACCTTC.

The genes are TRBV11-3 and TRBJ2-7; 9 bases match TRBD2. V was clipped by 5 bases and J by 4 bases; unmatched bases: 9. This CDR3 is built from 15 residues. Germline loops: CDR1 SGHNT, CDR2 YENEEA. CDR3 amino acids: CASSQRSGSGYEQYF. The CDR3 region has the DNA TGTGCCAGCAGCCAACGTAGCGGGAGTGGGTACGAGCAGTACTTC.

CDR3 in amino acids: CAISAPQLEEQYF. The DNA of the CDR3 is TGTGCCATCAGTGCCCCGCAACTAGAGGAGCAGTACTTC. The chain links TRBV10-3 to TRBJ2-7; TRBD2 might be the D (5 bases). Germline CDR1 ENHRY, CDR2 SYGVKD. Between the trimmed V and J ends, which lost 4 bases and 7 bases, there was a span of 14 bases. The CDR3 has 13 amino acids.

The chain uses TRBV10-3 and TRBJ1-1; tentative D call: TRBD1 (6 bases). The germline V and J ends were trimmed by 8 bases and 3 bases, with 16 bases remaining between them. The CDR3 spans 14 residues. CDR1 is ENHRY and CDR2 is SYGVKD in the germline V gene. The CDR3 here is CAIARQVGDTEAFF. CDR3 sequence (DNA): TGTGCCATCGCAAGACAGGTCGGGGACACTGAAGCTTTCTTT.

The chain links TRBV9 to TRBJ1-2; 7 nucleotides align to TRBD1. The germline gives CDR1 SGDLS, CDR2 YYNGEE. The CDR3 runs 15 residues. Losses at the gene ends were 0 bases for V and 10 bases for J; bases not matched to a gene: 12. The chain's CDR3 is CASSVDPDRAWDYTF. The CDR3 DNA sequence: TGTGCCAGCAGCGTAGACCCCGACAGGGCTTGGGACTACACCTTC. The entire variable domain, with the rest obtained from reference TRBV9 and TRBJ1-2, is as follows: DSGVTQTPKHLITATGQRVTLRCSPRSGDLSVYWYQQSLDQGLQFLIQYYNGEERAKGNILERFSAQQFPDLHSELNLSSLELGDSALYFCASSVDPDRAWDYTFGSGTRLTVV.

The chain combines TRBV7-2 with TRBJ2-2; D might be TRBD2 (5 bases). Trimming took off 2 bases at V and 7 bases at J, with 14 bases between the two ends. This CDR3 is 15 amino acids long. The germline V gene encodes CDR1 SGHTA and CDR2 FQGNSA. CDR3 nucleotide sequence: TGTGCCAGCAGCTTAATCTACGGAGGTGTCGGGGAGCTGTTTTTT. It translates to CASSLIYGGVGELFF.